This note documents a single TCR beta chain sequence. Antigen unknown. The trim removed 2 bases at V and 0 bases at J, leaving 4 bases unmatched. From germline, CDR1 is SEHNR and CDR2 FQNEAQ (reference sequence). The CDR3 runs 15 residues. This sample stems from a study of T cells in localized non-small cell lung cancer. Sequencing used immunoSEQ multiplex PCR; TCRdb keeps in-frame clones, though not all of them. This sample carries 52,000 or so clones, approximately 83% of them seen once, and the ten largest clones take about 17%. Regarding the study as a whole: An association was observed between higher blood T cell density and longer overall survival.

The chain uses TRBV7-9 and TRBJ2-7; 7 nucleotides agree with TRBD1. This TCR came from a man aged 40-75 years with stage III lung adenocarcinoma. Sequencing used peripheral blood mononuclear cells, obtained before any cancer treatment. The DNA for the CDR3 is TGTGCCAGCAGCTTATTCGGGACAGACTCCTACGAGCAGTACTTC. Translation gives CASSLFGTDSYEQYF. The full variable domain, rest sourced from reference TRBV7-9 and TRBJ2-7, is DTGVSQNPRHKITKRGQNVTFRCDPISEHNRLYWYRQTLGQGPEFLTYFQNEAQLEKSRLLSDRFSAERPKGSFSTLEIQRTEQGDSAMYLCASSLFGTDSYEQYFGPGTRLTVT.